This TCR beta chain was sequenced in a study of T-cell reconstitution after alpha-beta-depleted transplantation in children. This clonotype was observed a handful of times. Unique molecular identifiers were incorporated when the TCRbeta library was constructed. TCRdb analysed the PCR reads with MiXCR anew, one entry per CDR3 protein. The sample yields about 610,000 distinct CDR3 sequences, over 9.5% seen once. The V and J ends lost 1 base and 1 base respectively, with 9 bases between them. Per the germline V gene, CDR1 is SGHRS and CDR2 is YFSETQ. This CDR3 has 15 amino acids. The material was PBMCs from the stem cell graft donor, obtained from the stem cell graft. The V and J genes are TRBV5-1 and TRBJ2-1; D possibly corresponds to TRBD2 (5 bases). The sequence came from a human donor who donated a stem cell graft to a child with acute myeloid leukemia. CDR3 nucleotides: TGCGCCAGCAGCTTGTCTAGCCAATCCTACAATGAGCAGTTCTTC. Encoded protein: CASSLSSQSYNEQFF.